This entry lists 22 T cell receptor beta chains sequenced from one sample in a study of beta chain features in type 1 diabetes. Antigen specificity for these receptors is unknown. All of the isolated RNA was reverse transcribed, so expressed TCRB transcripts were sequenced. Libraries were prepared by immunoSEQ multiplex PCR; TCRdb keeps only in-frame clonotypes and omits some of them. The data contain 600,000 to 700,000 clones, roughly 12% of them singletons. Whole-study results and caveats: Significant though moderate, a shortening of TCRB CDR3s appeared in all four CD4+ subsets of Type 1 diabetes patients.

What was sequenced was naive CD4+ T cells from blood. The receptors originated from a man aged 30-40 years with type 1 diabetes.

In its sample, this clone was seen a few times. This chain connects TRBV7-2 to TRBJ2-1, with D perhaps matching TRBD1 (5 bases). The germline V gene encodes CDR1 SGHTA and CDR2 FQGNSA. CDR3 length: 13 amino acids. The V and J ends lost 4 bases and 8 bases respectively, with 12 bases between them. DNA for the CDR3: TGTGCCAGCAGCTCCCAGGGTATCCATGAGCAGTTCTTC. This sequence encodes CASSSQGIHEQFF. The whole variable domain, remainder taken from reference TRBV7-2 and TRBJ2-1, is GAGVSQSPSNKVTEKGKDVELRCDPISGHTALYWYRQSLGQGLEFLIYFQGNSAPDKSGLPSDRFSAERTGGSVSTLTIQRTQQEDSAVYLCASSSQGIHEQFFGPGTRLTVL.

This clone occurred a few times. The chain combines TRBV5-1 with TRBJ2-7; tentative D call: TRBD1 (6 bases). Trimming left V 0 bases short and J 3 bases short, with 10 bases between. CDR1 is SGHRS, CDR2 YFSETQ, per germline. The CDR3 is 14 residues long. Written as DNA, the CDR3 is TGCGCCAGCAGCTTGGCAACAGGGAGCTACGAGCAGTACTTC. Translating it yields CASSLATGSYEQYF.

This sequence joins TRBV10-1 and TRBJ1-1; possible D gene TRBD1, 5 bases. Trimming took 9 bases from V and 7 from J, leaving 15 bases between them. Germline assignment: CDR1 WNHNN and CDR2 SYGVQD (reference sequence). This CDR3 has 12 amino acids. CDR3 sequence: CARRLGDLEAFF. The CDR3 coding sequence is TGCGCCAGGCGATTGGGGGACCTTGAAGCTTTCTTT.

Written as DNA, the CDR3 is TGTGCCAGTAGTATAAACGACGGACGCTCTGGAAACACCATATATTTT. Its translation: CASSINDGRSGNTIYF. The chain links TRBV19 to TRBJ1-3; D gene ambiguous. CDR1 is LNHDA, CDR2 SQIVND, per germline (reference sequence). The CDR3 runs 16 residues. The V end lost 2 bases, the J end lost 0 bases, and 11 bases lay between the germline ends.

The rearrangement joins TRBV19 to TRBJ1-6; 9 bases line up with TRBD1. From germline, CDR1 is LNHDA and CDR2 SQIVND (reference sequence). J lost 2 bases, V lost 7 bases, and 9 bases had no gene match. The CDR3 totals 17 residues. The CDR3, as DNA: TGTGCCAGTACTACCGGGACAGGGAGGACCTATAATTCACCCCTCCACTTT. Translated, it gives CASTTGTGRTYNSPLHF. The full variable domain, completed using reference TRBV19 and TRBJ1-6, is DGGITQSPKYLFRKEGQNVTLSCEQNLNHDAMYWYRQDPGQGLRLIYYSQIVNDFQKGDIAEGYSVSREKKESFPLTVTSAQKNPTAFYLCASTTGTGRTYNSPLHFGNGTRLTVT.

This clone has only a few counts. The J gene is TRBJ1-2, the V gene TRBV7-2, with 8 nucleotides matching TRBD1. Germline CDR1 and CDR2: SGHTA and FQGNSA. The CDR3 covers 15 residues. Losses at the gene ends were 5 bases for V and 7 bases for J; bases not matched to a gene: 12. CDR3 DNA sequence: TGTGCCAGCAGCCAGGGACAGGCTTCTAGGTTTGGCTACACCTTC. As protein: CASSQGQASRFGYTF.

The CDR3 DNA is TGTGCCAGCAGGGTAGCCCCGAACTATGGCTACACCTTC. Amino acids: CASRVAPNYGYTF. The genes are TRBV5-6 and TRBJ1-2; no clear D. In germline, CDR1 is SGHDT, CDR2 YYEEEE. V was pared by 5 bases and J by 2 bases, with 10 bases between. CDR3 length equals 13 residues.

This clone has more than one count but fewer than ten. The rearrangement uses TRBV4-3 and TRBJ2-1; a weak D match, TRBD2 (5 bases). The V gene lost 4 bases and the J gene lost 8 bases, with 21 bases spanning the gap. Germline V gives CDR1 LGHNA, CDR2 YSLEER. The CDR3 length is 16 residues. CDR3 coding DNA: TGCGCCAGCAGCCCCGCCAGGAGATCTTCCGGGGATGAGCAGTTCTTC. Its translation: CASSPARRSSGDEQFF.

This clone was seen only a few times. The chain uses TRBV4-3 and TRBJ2-3; 10 positions match TRBD1. V was pared by 1 base and J by 5 bases, with 9 bases of the junction left unmatched. CDR3 size: 17 residues. Germline V gene data show CDR1 as LGHNA and CDR2 as YSLEER. The CDR3 region has the DNA TGCGCCAGCAGCCAAGTGATGACAGGGGGCTTGGAAGATACGCAGTATTTT. As protein: CASSQVMTGGLEDTQYF.

The chain couples TRBV2 to TRBJ2-2; 9 nucleotides match TRBD1. Germline CDR1 is SNHLY and CDR2 is FYNNEI. This CDR3 region has 13 residues. V lost 6 bases to trimming and J lost 4 bases; unmatched junction nucleotides: 0. The CDR3 DNA reads TGTGCCAGCAGACAGGGGGCCACCGGGGAGCTGTTTTTT. The encoded protein is CASRQGATGELFF. The full variable domain, its missing parts supplied by reference TRBV2 and TRBJ2-2, is EPEVTQTPSHQVTQMGQEVILRCVPISNHLYFYWYRQILGQKVEFLVSFYNNEISEKSEIFDDQFSVERPDGSNFTLKIRSTKLEDSAMYFCASRQGATGELFFGEGSRLTVL.

This clone was picked up a small number of times. This sequence joins TRBV18 and TRBJ1-2; TRBD1 matches 10 bases. The junction had 9 bases not matched to a gene; V was cut back by 4 bases and J by 4 bases. The CDR3 has 16 amino acids. Germline V lookup: CDR1 KGHSH, CDR2 LQKENI. The CDR3 is CASSRGTGEISYGYTF. The DNA for the CDR3 is TGTGCCAGCTCACGCGGGACAGGGGAGATTAGCTATGGCTACACCTTC.

This sequence joins TRBV27 and TRBJ2-2; TRBD2 matches at 10 bases. V lost 3 bases to trimming and J lost 2 bases; unmatched junction nucleotides: 3. Germline CDR1 MNHEY, CDR2 SMNVEV (reference sequence). The CDR3 loop spans 16 amino acids. The CDR3 DNA reads as TGTGCCAGCAGTTTCACTAGCGGGGCCAACACCGGGGAGCTGTTTTTT. Protein sequence: CASSFTSGANTGELFF.

In its sample, this clone was seen a few times. The genes are TRBV27 and TRBJ2-1; TRBD2 might be the D (7 bases). The germline gives CDR1 MNHEY, CDR2 SMNVEV (reference sequence). V was pared by 7 bases and J by 7 bases, with 20 bases between. The CDR3 has 15 amino acids. CDR3 nucleotide sequence: TGTGCCAGCACCCGAGGGGGGGCTAAAGGGAATGAGCAGTTCTTC. Protein sequence: CASTRGGAKGNEQFF.

This clone was observed a few times. V gene TRBV11-2 combines with J gene TRBJ2-7, with D tentatively TRBD2 (6 bases). Trimming took 5 bases from V and 2 from J, leaving 19 bases between them. The CDR3 has 16 residues. In germline, CDR1 is SGHAT, CDR2 FQNNGV. The CDR3: CASSPWRDSLPYEQYF. The CDR3 bases are TGTGCCAGCAGCCCCTGGCGGGACTCTCTCCCCTACGAGCAGTACTTC. Variable domain in full (rest from reference TRBV11-2 and TRBJ2-7): EAGVAQSPRYKIIEKRQSVAFWCNPISGHATLYWYQQILGQGPKLLIQFQNNGVVDDSQLPKDRFSAERLKGVDSTLKIQPAKLEDSAVYLCASSPWRDSLPYEQYFGPGTRLTVT.

This clone was seen a few times. The chain couples TRBV7-9 to TRBJ1-6; D not resolved. This CDR3 has 17 residues. Germline V CDR1 and CDR2: SEHNR, FQNEAQ (reference sequence). V was trimmed by 9 bases and J by 7 bases, leaving 25 bases between them. In DNA, the CDR3 is TGTGCCAGTTCAGAACGGCACGGCGCCACCGGGAATTCACCCCTCCACTTT. It is translated as CASSERHGATGNSPLHF.

J is TRBJ1-6 and V is TRBV9; 7 bases are shared with TRBD1. Germline CDR1 and CDR2: SGDLS and YYNGEE. This CDR3 comprises 14 residues. The trim removed 4 bases at V and 10 bases at J, leaving 8 bases unmatched. Here the CDR3 reads CASSMGQTESPLHF. The CDR3 DNA follows: TGTGCCAGCAGCATGGGACAGACTGAATCACCCCTCCACTTT.

This clone was counted between two and nine times. This sample includes further DNA sequences coding for the same CDR3. J is TRBJ2-5 and V is TRBV27; the D is unclear. Germline V CDR1 and CDR2: MNHEY, SMNVEV (reference sequence). The CDR3 is 14 amino acids. V was shortened by 1 base and J by 1 base, with 7 bases between the two germline ends. Here the CDR3 reads CASSLYGTQETQYF. The CDR3 DNA reads as TGTGCCAGCAGTTTATACGGCACCCAAGAGACCCAGTACTTC.

V is TRBV29-1 and J is TRBJ2-3; D is unresolved. The V end lost 4 bases, the J end lost 0 bases, and 11 bases lay between the germline ends. The V gene's germline CDR1 is SQVTM and CDR2 ANQGSEA. CDR3 length equals 14 residues. CDR3 DNA sequence: TGCAGCGTTGGAGGCCCCCTTAGCACAGATACGCAGTATTTT. Protein sequence: CSVGGPLSTDTQYF.

This clone was observed a handful of times. The V gene is TRBV27, the J gene TRBJ1-5; D is ambiguous. V dropped 0 bases and J dropped 2 bases, with 5 bases sitting between them. The CDR3 has 14 residues. The germline V gene has CDR1 MNHEY and CDR2 SMNVEV (reference sequence). The CDR3 here is CASSLSTGNQPQHF. CDR3 nucleotides: TGTGCCAGCAGTTTATCAACAGGCAATCAGCCCCAGCATTTT.

V usage is TRBV7-9 and J usage is TRBJ1-2; a weak D match, TRBD1 (5 bases). CDR1 is SEHNR and CDR2 is FQNEAQ in the germline V gene (reference sequence). V lost 2 bases to trimming and J lost 5 bases, with 15 bases between them. The CDR3 extends over 15 amino acids. The CDR3 region has the DNA TGTGCCAGCAGCTTAACTGCAGGGATGGGATATGGCTACACCTTC. Its protein product is CASSLTAGMGYGYTF.

On this clone: The sample carries other DNA sequences with the same CDR3. The gene calls are TRBV7-9 and TRBJ2-7; D is ambiguous. Per the germline V gene, CDR1 is SEHNR and CDR2 is FQNEAQ (reference sequence). This CDR3 has 11 residues. Trimming removed 3 bases from V and 6 bases from J, with 6 bases in between. The CDR3: CASSFGGEQYF. The CDR3 DNA is TGTGCCAGCAGCTTCGGCGGCGAGCAGTACTTC.

V is TRBV11-2 and J is TRBJ2-5, with D unclear. V was cut by 2 bases and J by 2 bases, with 3 bases left in between. Germline CDR1 and CDR2: SGHAT and FQNNGV. The CDR3 contains 12 residues. For the CDR3, the DNA is TGTGCCAGCAGCTTATGGCAAGAGACCCAGTACTTC. This sequence encodes CASSLWQETQYF.